This T cell receptor (beta chain) was retrieved from a study of spatial heterogeneity in lung cancer. Study information: Fewer alpha-chain than beta-chain sequences were consistently detected.

Study-wide findings and caveats: Whereas they appeared in blood less at follow-up, ubiquitous expanded tumor TCRs appeared there more at resection.

The time point is: sample taken at primary tumor resection. TCRs were sequenced from unsorted whole RNA of tumor, nontumor lung or PBMC. Samples were obtained from around 73 donors, all untreated early-stage non-small cell lung cancer patients. This CDR3 comprises 13 residues. CDR1 ENHRY and CDR2 SYGVKD come from the germline V gene. V gave up 11 bases and J gave up 7 bases, with 17 bases separating them. Regarding this clonotype: The antigen is unknown.

TCR cDNA molecules each had a unique molecular identifier. MiXCR, run by TCRdb on the 5' RACE reads, gives a single entry per CDR3 protein. The table shows tens of thousands of distinct CDR3 sequences, with approximately 12% occurring only once. V is TRBV10-3 and J is TRBJ2-2; possible D gene TRBD1, 5 bases. Material: PBMCs, obtained at surgery. This TCR was sampled from a male donor with early-stage non-small cell lung cancer. The CDR3, as DNA: TGTGCCGCCGCCAAACAGGTTAACGGGGAGCTGTTTTTT. It translates to CAAAKQVNGELFF.